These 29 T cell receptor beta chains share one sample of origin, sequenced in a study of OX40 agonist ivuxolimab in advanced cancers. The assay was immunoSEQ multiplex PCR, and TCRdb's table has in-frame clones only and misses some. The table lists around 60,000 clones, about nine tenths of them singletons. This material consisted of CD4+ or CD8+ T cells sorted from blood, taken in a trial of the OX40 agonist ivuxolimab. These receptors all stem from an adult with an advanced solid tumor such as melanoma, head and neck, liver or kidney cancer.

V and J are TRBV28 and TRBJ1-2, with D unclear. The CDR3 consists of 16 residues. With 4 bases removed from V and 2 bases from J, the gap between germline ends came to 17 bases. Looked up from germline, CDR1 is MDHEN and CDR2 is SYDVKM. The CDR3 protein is CASSSIARRSNYGYTF. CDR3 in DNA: TGTGCCAGCAGTTCTATAGCCCGCCGGTCCAACTATGGCTACACCTTC.

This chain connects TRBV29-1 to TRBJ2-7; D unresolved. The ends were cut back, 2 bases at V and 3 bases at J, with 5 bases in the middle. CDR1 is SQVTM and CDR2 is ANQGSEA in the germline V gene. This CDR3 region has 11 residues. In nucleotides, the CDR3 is TGCAGCGTTGAAACTCTCTACGAGCAGTACTTC. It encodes CSVETLYEQYF.

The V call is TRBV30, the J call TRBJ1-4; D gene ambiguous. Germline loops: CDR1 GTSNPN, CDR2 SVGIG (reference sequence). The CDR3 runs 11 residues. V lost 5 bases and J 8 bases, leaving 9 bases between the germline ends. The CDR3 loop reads CAWGVGEKLFF. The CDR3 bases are TGTGCCTGGGGGGTCGGCGAAAAACTGTTTTTT.

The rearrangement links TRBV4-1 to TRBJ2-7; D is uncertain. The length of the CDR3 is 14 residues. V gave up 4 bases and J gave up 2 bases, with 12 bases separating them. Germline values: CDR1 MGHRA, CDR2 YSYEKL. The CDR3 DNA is TGCGCCAGCAGCCCCTCGTCCGGACCCTACGAGCAGTACTTC. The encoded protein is CASSPSSGPYEQYF.

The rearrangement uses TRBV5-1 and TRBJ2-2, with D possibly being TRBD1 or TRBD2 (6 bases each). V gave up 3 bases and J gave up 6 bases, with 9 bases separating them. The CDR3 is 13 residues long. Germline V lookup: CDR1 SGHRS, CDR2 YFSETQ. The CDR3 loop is CASSSRGAGELFF. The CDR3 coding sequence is TGCGCCAGCAGCTCGAGGGGGGCCGGGGAGCTGTTTTTT.

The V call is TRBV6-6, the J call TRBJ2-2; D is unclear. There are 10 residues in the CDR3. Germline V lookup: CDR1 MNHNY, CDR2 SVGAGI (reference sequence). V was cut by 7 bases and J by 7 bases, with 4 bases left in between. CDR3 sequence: CASKSGELFF. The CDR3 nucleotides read TGTGCCAGCAAGAGCGGGGAGCTGTTTTTT.

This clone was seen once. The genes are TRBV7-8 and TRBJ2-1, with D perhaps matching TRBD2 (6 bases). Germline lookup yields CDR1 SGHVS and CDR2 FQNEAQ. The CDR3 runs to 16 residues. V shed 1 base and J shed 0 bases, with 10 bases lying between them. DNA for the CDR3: TGTGCCAGCAGCTTAGTAGGCGGGGTCTCCTACAATGAGCAGTTCTTC. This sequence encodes CASSLVGGVSYNEQFF.

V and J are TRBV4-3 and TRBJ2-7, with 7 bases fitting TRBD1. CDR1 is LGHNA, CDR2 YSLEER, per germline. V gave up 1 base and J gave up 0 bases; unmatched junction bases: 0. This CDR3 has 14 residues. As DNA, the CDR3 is TGCGCCAGCAGCCAAGGACAGGGCTCCTACGAGCAGTACTTC. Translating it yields CASSQGQGSYEQYF.

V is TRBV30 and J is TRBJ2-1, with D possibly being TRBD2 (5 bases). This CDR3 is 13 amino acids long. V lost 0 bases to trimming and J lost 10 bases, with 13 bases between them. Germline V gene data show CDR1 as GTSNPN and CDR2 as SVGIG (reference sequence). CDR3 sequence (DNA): TGTGCCTGGAGTGTAGCGGTGCTCCGGGAGCAGTTCTTC. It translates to CAWSVAVLREQFF.

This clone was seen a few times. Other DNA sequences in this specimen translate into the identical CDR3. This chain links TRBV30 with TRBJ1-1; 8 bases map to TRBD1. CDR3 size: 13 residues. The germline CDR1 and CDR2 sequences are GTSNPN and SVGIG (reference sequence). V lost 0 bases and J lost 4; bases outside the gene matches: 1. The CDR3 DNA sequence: TGTGCCTGGAGTGTTACAGGGGGCACTGAAGCTTTCTTT. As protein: CAWSVTGGTEAFF.

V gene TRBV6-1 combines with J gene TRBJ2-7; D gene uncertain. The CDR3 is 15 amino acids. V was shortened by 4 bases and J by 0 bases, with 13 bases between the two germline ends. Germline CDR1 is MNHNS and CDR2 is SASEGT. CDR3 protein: CASSALPDVSYEQYF. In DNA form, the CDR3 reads TGTGCCAGCAGTGCCTTGCCGGACGTCTCCTACGAGCAGTACTTC.

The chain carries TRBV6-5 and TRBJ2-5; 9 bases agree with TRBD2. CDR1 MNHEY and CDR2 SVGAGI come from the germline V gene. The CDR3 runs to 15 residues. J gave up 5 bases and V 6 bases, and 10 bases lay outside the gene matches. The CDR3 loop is CASSPVAGVMETQYF. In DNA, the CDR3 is TGTGCCAGCAGCCCGGTAGCGGGAGTAATGGAGACCCAGTACTTC.

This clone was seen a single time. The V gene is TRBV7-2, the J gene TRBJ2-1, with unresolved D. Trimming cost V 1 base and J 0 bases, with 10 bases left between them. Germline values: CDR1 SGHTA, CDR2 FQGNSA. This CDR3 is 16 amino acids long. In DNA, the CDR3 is TGTGCCAGCAGCTTAGATGACAACCTCTCCTACAATGAGCAGTTCTTC. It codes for CASSLDDNLSYNEQFF. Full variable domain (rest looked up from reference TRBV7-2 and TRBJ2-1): GAGVSQSPSNKVTEKGKDVELRCDPISGHTALYWYRQSLGQGLEFLIYFQGNSAPDKSGLPSDRFSAERTGGSVSTLTIQRTQQEDSAVYLCASSLDDNLSYNEQFFGPGTRLTVL.

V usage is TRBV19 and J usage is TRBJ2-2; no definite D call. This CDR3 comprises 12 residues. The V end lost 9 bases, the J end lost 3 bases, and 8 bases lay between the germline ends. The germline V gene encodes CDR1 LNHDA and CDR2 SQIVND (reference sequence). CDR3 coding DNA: TGTGCCAGCCTTCGGGACACCGGGGAGCTGTTTTTT. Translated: CASLRDTGELFF.

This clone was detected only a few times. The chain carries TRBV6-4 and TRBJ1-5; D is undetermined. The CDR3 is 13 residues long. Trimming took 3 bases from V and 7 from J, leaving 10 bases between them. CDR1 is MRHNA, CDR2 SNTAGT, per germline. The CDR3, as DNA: TGTGCCAGCAGTGATCGCCCGGAACAGCCCCAGCATTTT. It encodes CASSDRPEQPQHF.

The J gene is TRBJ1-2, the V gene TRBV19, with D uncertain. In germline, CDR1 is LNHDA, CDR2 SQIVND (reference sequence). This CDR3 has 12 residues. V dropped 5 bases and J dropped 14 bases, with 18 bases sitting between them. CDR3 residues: CASSAYGQEETF. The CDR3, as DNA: TGTGCCAGTAGTGCCTACGGGCAGGAGGAGACCTTC.

The CDR3 loop is CASSLDSWAPANYGYTF. Written as DNA, the CDR3 is TGTGCCAGCAGCTTGGACAGTTGGGCCCCCGCTAACTATGGCTACACCTTC. This chain connects TRBV5-6 to TRBJ1-2; D not resolved. Germline CDR1 SGHDT, CDR2 YYEEEE. The CDR3 has 17 amino acids. V lost 0 bases and J lost 0, with 15 bases in between. Full variable domain (remainder filled in from reference TRBV5-6 and TRBJ1-2): DAGVTQSPTHLIKTRGQQVTLRCSPKSGHDTVSWYQQALGQGPQFIFQYYEEEERQRGNFPDRFSGHQFPNYSSELNVNALLLGDSALYLCASSLDSWAPANYGYTFGSGTRLTVV.

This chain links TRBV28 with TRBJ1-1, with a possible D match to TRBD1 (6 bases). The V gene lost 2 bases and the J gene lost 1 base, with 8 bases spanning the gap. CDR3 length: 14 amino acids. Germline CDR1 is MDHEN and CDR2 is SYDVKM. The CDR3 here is CASSLRGTNTEAFF. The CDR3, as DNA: TGTGCCAGCAGTTTAAGGGGGACGAACACTGAAGCTTTCTTT.

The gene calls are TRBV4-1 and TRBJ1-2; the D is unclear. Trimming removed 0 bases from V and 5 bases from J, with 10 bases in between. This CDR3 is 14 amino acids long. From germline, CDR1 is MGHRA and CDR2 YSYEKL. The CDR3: CASSQDRVSYGYTF. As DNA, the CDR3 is TGCGCCAGCAGCCAAGATCGGGTTTCTTATGGCTACACCTTC.

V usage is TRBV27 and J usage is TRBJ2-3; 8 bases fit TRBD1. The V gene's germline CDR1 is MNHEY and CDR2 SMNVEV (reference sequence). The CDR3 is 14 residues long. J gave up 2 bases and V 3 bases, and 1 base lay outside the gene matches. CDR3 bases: TGTGCCAGCAGTTTGGGACAGGCCACAGATACGCAGTATTTT. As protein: CASSLGQATDTQYF.

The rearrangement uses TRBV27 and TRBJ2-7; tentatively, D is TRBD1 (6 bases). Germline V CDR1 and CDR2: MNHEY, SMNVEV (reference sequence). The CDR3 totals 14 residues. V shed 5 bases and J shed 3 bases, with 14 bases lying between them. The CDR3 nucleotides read TGTGCCAGCAGTGGACAGCCGGACTTCTACGAGCAGTACTTC. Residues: CASSGQPDFYEQYF.

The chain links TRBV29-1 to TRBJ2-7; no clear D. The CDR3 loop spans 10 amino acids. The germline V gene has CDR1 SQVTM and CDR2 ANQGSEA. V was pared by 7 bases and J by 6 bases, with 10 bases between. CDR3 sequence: CSALLAEQYF. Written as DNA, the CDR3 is TGCAGCGCACTACTCGCCGAGCAGTACTTC.

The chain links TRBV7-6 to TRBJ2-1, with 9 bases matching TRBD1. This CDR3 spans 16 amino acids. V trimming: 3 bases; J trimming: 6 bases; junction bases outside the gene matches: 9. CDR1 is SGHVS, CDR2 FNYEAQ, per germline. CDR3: CASSFGQGPPSNEQFF. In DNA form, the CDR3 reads TGTGCCAGCAGCTTTGGACAGGGGCCGCCCAGCAATGAGCAGTTCTTC.

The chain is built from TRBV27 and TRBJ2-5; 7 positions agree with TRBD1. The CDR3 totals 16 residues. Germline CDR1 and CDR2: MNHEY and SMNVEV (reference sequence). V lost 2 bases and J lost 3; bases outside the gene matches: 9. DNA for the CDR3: TGTGCCAGCAGTTTACGGCCCGACAGGGTCAAAGAGACCCAGTACTTC. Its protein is CASSLRPDRVKETQYF.

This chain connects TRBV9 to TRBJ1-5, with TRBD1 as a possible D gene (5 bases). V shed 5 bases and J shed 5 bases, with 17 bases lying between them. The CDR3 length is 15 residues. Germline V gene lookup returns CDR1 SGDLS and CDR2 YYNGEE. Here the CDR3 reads CASSVDSRAHQPQHF. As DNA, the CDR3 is TGTGCCAGCAGTGTTGACAGCCGAGCCCATCAGCCCCAGCATTTT.

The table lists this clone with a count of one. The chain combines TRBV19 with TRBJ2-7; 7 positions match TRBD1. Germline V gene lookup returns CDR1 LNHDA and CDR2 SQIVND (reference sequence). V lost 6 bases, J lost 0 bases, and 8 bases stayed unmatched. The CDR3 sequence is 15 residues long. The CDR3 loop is CASRVMGQSSYEQYF. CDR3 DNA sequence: TGTGCCAGTAGGGTTATGGGACAGAGCTCCTACGAGCAGTACTTC.

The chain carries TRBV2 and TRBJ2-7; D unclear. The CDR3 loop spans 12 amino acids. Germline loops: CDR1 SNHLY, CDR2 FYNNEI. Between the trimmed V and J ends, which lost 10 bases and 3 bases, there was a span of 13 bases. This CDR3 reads CATSGRNYEQYF. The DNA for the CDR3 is TGTGCCACCTCCGGCCGTAACTACGAGCAGTACTTC. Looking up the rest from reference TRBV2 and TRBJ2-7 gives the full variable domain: EPEVTQTPSHQVTQMGQEVILRCVPISNHLYFYWYRQILGQKVEFLVSFYNNEISEKSEIFDDQFSVERPDGSNFTLKIRSTKLEDSAMYFCATSGRNYEQYFGPGTRLTVT.

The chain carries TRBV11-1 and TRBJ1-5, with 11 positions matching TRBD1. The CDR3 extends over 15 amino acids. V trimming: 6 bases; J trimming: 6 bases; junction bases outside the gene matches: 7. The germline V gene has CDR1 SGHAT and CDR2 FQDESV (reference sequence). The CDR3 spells CASSQDRGLGQPQHF. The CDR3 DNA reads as TGTGCCAGCAGTCAGGACAGGGGGCTTGGTCAGCCCCAGCATTTT.

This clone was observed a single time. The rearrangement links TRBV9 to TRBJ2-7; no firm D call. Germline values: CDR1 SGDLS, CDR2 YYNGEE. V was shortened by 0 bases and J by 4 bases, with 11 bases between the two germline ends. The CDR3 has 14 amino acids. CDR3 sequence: CASSVVPGDYEQYF. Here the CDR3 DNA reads TGTGCCAGCAGCGTAGTACCAGGTGATTACGAGCAGTACTTC. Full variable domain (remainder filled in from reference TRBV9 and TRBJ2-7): DSGVTQTPKHLITATGQRVTLRCSPRSGDLSVYWYQQSLDQGLQFLIQYYNGEERAKGNILERFSAQQFPDLHSELNLSSLELGDSALYFCASSVVPGDYEQYFGPGTRLTVT.